Reported below is one TCR beta chain. CDR1 is SNHLY, CDR2 FYNNEI, per germline. Trimming took 8 bases from V and 4 from J, leaving 12 bases between them. The CDR3 runs 13 residues. This specimen belongs to a study of blood T cells in healthy people across ages. With a J-beta primer mix and a sample-barcoded 5' primer, a second PCR ran 7 to 11 cycles. TCRdb processed the 5' RACE reads anew with MiXCR; each CDR3 protein has one entry. The table records fewer than 900,000 distinct CDR3 sequences, 45% to 50% of them present only once. Individuals who donated were healthy Caucasians from Russia aged roughly 6 to 100. Isolated per sample were at least 6 million PBMCs.

The J gene is TRBJ2-1, the V gene TRBV2; perhaps D is TRBD1 or TRBD2 (5 bases each). The TCR was taken from a woman aged 55-70 years in good health. Input material: blood. The CDR3 DNA sequence: TGTGCCAGCGACCGGGACCATTACAATGAGCAGTTCTTC. Translated: CASDRDHYNEQFF. The full variable domain, rest sourced from reference TRBV2 and TRBJ2-1, is EPEVTQTPSHQVTQMGQEVILRCVPISNHLYFYWYRQILGQKVEFLVSFYNNEISEKSEIFDDQFSVERPDGSNFTLKIRSTKLEDSAMYFCASDRDHYNEQFFGPGTRLTVL.